The 15 T cell receptor beta chains below all came from one sample that was sequenced in a study of regulatory T cells in long-lasting Graves disease. To make TCR beta libraries, researchers used iRepertoire HTBI primers and Arm-PCR of CDR3 regions. TCRdb used MiXCR to reprocess the multiplex PCR reads, holding one entry per CDR3 protein. The sample consists of about half a million distinct CDR3 sequences, around 12% of them appearing once. Time point reported: newly diagnosed GD, antithyroid drugs for less than 3 months. PBMC-extracted RNA yielded the TCR library. These data are also associated with another study on T cells in Graves' hyperthyroidism and ophthalmopathy.

Material: peripheral blood mononuclear cells (PBMCs), obtained at new diagnosis, from a patient treated with antithyroid drugs. Every receptor here comes from a woman aged 25-40 years with Graves disease.

This clonotype was observed at least ten times. This chain connects TRBV7-9 to TRBJ1-4, with D possibly TRBD1 on 6 matching bases. Germline V gives CDR1 SEHNR, CDR2 FQNEAQ (reference sequence). CDR3 size: 13 residues. Trimming pared 5 bases from V and 8 bases from J, leaving 12 bases between. The DNA of the CDR3 is TGTGCCAGCAGCCGTCAGGGGAGCGAAAAACTGTTTTTT. As protein: CASSRQGSEKLFF.

This clonotype was counted only a few times. V usage is TRBV2 and J usage is TRBJ2-2; D ambiguous. CDR1 and CDR2 (germline): SNHLY, FYNNEI. V was trimmed by 6 bases and J by 7 bases, leaving 15 bases between them. CDR3 size: 14 residues. This CDR3 reads CASRVVVSGGELFF. CDR3 DNA sequence: TGTGCCAGCAGGGTAGTGGTCTCTGGCGGGGAGCTGTTTTTT. Filled out from reference TRBV2 and TRBJ2-2, the complete variable domain reads EPEVTQTPSHQVTQMGQEVILRCVPISNHLYFYWYRQILGQKVEFLVSFYNNEISEKSEIFDDQFSVERPDGSNFTLKIRSTKLEDSAMYFCASRVVVSGGELFFGEGSRLTVL.

J is TRBJ1-2 and V is TRBV10-3, with TRBD1 as a possible D gene (5 bases). CDR1 is ENHRY and CDR2 is SYGVKD in the germline V gene. Trimming left V 10 bases short and J 8 bases short, with 20 bases between. The CDR3 is made up of 13 amino acids. DNA of the CDR3: TGTGCCACCGGGGACTGGGGGAACGGGGGCTACACCTTC. Protein product: CATGDWGNGGYTF.

This clonotype appeared many times. The chain uses TRBV5-1 and TRBJ1-3, with 7 positions matching TRBD1. The V segment lost 0 bases and the J segment 0 bases; nucleotides outside the gene matches: 6. The CDR3 loop spans 17 amino acids. Germline CDR1 reads SGHRS; CDR2 reads YFSETQ. CDR3 DNA: TGCGCCAGCAGCTTGGAAGGGGGCTCCTCCTCTGGAAACACCATATATTTT. It codes for CASSLEGGSSSGNTIYF. Supplemented by reference TRBV5-1 and TRBJ1-3, the full variable domain reads KAGVTQTPRYLIKTRGQQVTLSCSPISGHRSVSWYQQTPGQGLQFLFEYFSETQRNKGNFPGRFSGRQFSNSRSEMNVSTLELGDSALYLCASSLEGGSSSGNTIYFGEGSWLTVV.

The chain recombines TRBV12-3 or TRBV12-4 with TRBJ2-7; 7 nucleotides line up with TRBD2. After removal of 2 bases from V and 10 bases from J, the junction contained 11 bases not matched to a gene. The CDR3 length is 14 residues. The CDR3: CASSLRPSGAKQYF. Here the CDR3 DNA reads TGTGCCAGCAGTTTAAGGCCAAGCGGGGCCAAACAGTACTTC.

The chain is built from TRBV19 and TRBJ2-1; D tentatively fits TRBD1 or TRBD2 (5 bases each). V lost 10 bases and J 3 bases, leaving 16 bases between the germline ends. CDR1 is LNHDA, CDR2 SQIVND, per germline (reference sequence). The CDR3 extends over 14 amino acids. CDR3: CATALRGDYNEQFF. The CDR3 nucleotides read TGTGCCACCGCCCTTCGAGGGGACTACAATGAGCAGTTCTTC.

Ten or more counts support this clonotype. J is TRBJ2-3 and V is TRBV28; the D is unclear. Germline values: CDR1 MDHEN, CDR2 SYDVKM. Trimming removed 2 bases at V and 0 bases at J, with 9 bases between. This CDR3 has 15 residues. CDR3 DNA sequence: TGTGCCAGCAGTTTACGAGGATCTAGCACAGATACGCAGTATTTT. Amino acid sequence: CASSLRGSSTDTQYF.

This clonotype has ten or more counts. A junction boundary mismatches the germline segment, possibly from a read error. V usage is TRBV6-4 and J usage is TRBJ2-7, with 7 positions matching TRBD1. CDR1 is MRHNA and CDR2 is SNTAGT in the germline V gene. The CDR3 contains 15 residues. CDR3 loop: CASSYSETGLREQYF. Here the CDR3 DNA reads TGTGCCAGCAGTTACTCGGAGACAGGGTTGCGCGAGCAGTACTTC.

This clonotype was observed many times. The chain recombines TRBV19 with TRBJ1-2; TRBD1 is a possible D gene (6 bases). The CDR3 loop spans 14 amino acids. Germline CDR1 LNHDA, CDR2 SQIVND (reference sequence). V was trimmed by 5 bases and J by 4 bases, leaving 14 bases between them. CDR3 in DNA: TGTGCCAGTAGTTCCCCGACAGGCTTCTATGGCTACACCTTC. It specifies CASSSPTGFYGYTF.

At least ten counts were recorded for this clonotype. J is TRBJ1-4 and V is TRBV27, with TRBD1 matching over 8 bases. The CDR3 contains 18 residues. The germline gives CDR1 MNHEY, CDR2 SMNVEV (reference sequence). With V trimmed by 0 bases and J by 7 bases, 13 bases remained unmatched. The CDR3 here is CASSLSRTHRGTAEKLFF. In nucleotides, the CDR3 is TGTGCCAGCAGTTTATCGCGAACTCACAGGGGGACGGCTGAAAAACTGTTTTTT.

For this clonotype: This probably arose from a read error, given a far larger clone one base away. The V and J genes are TRBV12-3 or TRBV12-4 and TRBJ2-1; TRBD2 matches 14 bases. The V segment lost 4 bases and the J segment 10 bases; nucleotides outside the gene matches: 15. CDR3 size: 18 residues. The CDR3 region is CASSSSLRGLAGESEQFF. The CDR3 region has the DNA TGTGCCAGCAGTTCAAGCTTACGGGGACTAGCGGGAGAAAGCGAGCAGTTCTTC.

This clonotype was picked up many times. V usage is TRBV27 and J usage is TRBJ1-4; 7 nucleotides line up with TRBD1. The junction had 10 bases not matched to a gene; V was cut back by 8 bases and J by 7 bases. This CDR3 has 14 residues. Germline values: CDR1 MNHEY, CDR2 SMNVEV (reference sequence). CDR3 in amino acids: CASATGTDAEKLFF. CDR3 in DNA: TGTGCCAGCGCCACCGGGACAGACGCTGAAAAACTGTTTTTT.

Of note for this clonotype: Since a much larger clone is just one base distant, this may be a read error. This chain connects TRBV3-1 to TRBJ1-1; D is perhaps TRBD1 (6 bases). The CDR3 has 14 residues. Germline assignment: CDR1 LGHDT and CDR2 YNNKEL (reference sequence). CDR3 DNA sequence: TGTGCCAGCAGCCAAGATACAGGGTGGACTGGAGCTTTCTTT. Translating it yields CASSQDTGWTGAFF.

This rearrangement joins TRBV7-2 to TRBJ1-3, with no clear D. Germline V gives CDR1 SGHTA, CDR2 FQGNSA. V gave up 0 bases and J gave up 0 bases, with 12 bases separating them. The length of the CDR3 is 17 residues. The chain's CDR3 is CASSLASTRNSGNTIYF. CDR3 coding DNA: TGTGCCAGCAGCTTAGCCTCTACACGGAACTCTGGAAACACCATATATTTT.

Ten or more counts support this clonotype. V and J are TRBV11-3 and TRBJ2-3, with unresolved D. The CDR3 runs 11 residues. Trimming pared 4 bases from V and 6 bases from J, leaving 5 bases between. CDR1 and CDR2 (germline): SGHNT, YENEEA. The CDR3 is CASSSMDTQYF. DNA for the CDR3: TGTGCCAGCAGCTCCATGGATACGCAGTATTTT.